The 4 T cell receptor beta chains reported below all come from one sample, sequenced in a study of cytomegalovirus exposure and HLA in healthy donors. The protocol was immunoSEQ multiplex PCR, while the TCRdb copy is restricted to in-frame clones and leaves out a portion. The repertoire holds tens of thousands of clones, with around 94% as singletons. Material: PBMCs. Receptor source: a young man in good health and CMV-seronegative.

The chain recombines TRBV15 with TRBJ1-2; perhaps TRBD1 as D (5 bases). V was trimmed by 0 bases and J by 4 bases, leaving 9 bases between them. Germline loops: CDR1 LNHNV, CDR2 YYDKDF (reference sequence). This CDR3 has 14 amino acids. CDR3 sequence: CATSRDGAGYGYTF. The CDR3 DNA follows: TGTGCCACCAGCAGAGATGGGGCTGGCTATGGCTACACCTTC. Using reference TRBV15 and TRBJ1-2 for the parts outside the CDR3, the full variable domain is DAMVIQNPRYQVTQFGKPVTLSCSQTLNHNVMYWYQQKSSQAPKLLFHYYDKDFNNEADTPDNFQSRRPNTSFCFLDIRSPGLGDTAMYLCATSRDGAGYGYTFGSGTRLTVV.

The chain combines TRBV28 with TRBJ2-7; 9 bases are shared with TRBD2. V was pared by 3 bases and J by 5 bases, with 17 bases of the junction left unmatched. The CDR3 totals 18 residues. Per the germline V gene, CDR1 is MDHEN and CDR2 is SYDVKM. The CDR3 DNA reads as TGTGCCAGCAGTTTTGGCCAAGACCCTGGGGTAGCGGGAGACGAGCAGTACTTC. Encoded protein: CASSFGQDPGVAGDEQYF.

This CDR3 is CASSMAGSDGELFF. The CDR3, as DNA: TGTGCCAGTAGTATGGCAGGGTCGGACGGGGAGCTGTTTTTT. The J gene is TRBJ2-2, the V gene TRBV19, with D tentatively TRBD1 (5 bases). Germline lookup yields CDR1 LNHDA and CDR2 SQIVND (reference sequence). V lost 3 bases and J 7 bases, leaving 12 bases between the germline ends. The CDR3 totals 14 residues.

Worth noting for this clone: At the DNA level, this CDR3 is encoded by other sequences in the same sample as well. The DNA for the CDR3 is TGTGCCAGCAGTGAAGAGGCAGGGGGCAGTGGCTACACCTTC. This encodes CASSEEAGGSGYTF. The chain recombines TRBV6-1 with TRBJ1-2, with 8 bases that match TRBD1. Germline assignment: CDR1 MNHNS and CDR2 SASEGT. The V segment lost 1 base and the J segment 7 bases; nucleotides outside the gene matches: 5. This CDR3 is 14 amino acids long.